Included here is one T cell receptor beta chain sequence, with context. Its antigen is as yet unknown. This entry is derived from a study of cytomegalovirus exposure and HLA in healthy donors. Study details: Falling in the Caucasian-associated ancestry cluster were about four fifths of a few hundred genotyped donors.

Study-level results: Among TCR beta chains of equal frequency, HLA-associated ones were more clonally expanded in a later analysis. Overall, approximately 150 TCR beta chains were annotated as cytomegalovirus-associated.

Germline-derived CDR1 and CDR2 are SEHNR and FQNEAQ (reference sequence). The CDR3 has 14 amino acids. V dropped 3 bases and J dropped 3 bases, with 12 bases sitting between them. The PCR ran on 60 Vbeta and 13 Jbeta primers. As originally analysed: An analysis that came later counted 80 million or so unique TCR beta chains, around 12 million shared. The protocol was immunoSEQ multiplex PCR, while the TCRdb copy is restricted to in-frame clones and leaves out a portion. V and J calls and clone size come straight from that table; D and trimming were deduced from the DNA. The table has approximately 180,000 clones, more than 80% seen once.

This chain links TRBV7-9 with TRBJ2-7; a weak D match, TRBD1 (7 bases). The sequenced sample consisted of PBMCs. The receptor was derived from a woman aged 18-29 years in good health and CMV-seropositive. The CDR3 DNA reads TGTGCCAGCAGCTTGGGGGGACAGATCTACGAGCAGTACTTC. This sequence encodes CASSLGGQIYEQYF.